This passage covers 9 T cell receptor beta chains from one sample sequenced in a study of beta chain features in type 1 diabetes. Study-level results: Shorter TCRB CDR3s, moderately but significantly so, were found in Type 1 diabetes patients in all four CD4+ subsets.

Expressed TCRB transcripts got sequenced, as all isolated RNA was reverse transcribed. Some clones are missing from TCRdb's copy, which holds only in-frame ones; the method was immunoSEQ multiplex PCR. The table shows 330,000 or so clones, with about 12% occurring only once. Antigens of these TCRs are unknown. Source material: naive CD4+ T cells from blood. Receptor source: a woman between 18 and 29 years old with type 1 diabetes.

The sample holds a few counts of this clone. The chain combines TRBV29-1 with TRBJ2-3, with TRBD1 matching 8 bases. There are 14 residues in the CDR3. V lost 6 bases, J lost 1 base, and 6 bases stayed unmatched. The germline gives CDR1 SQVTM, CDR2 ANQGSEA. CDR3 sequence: CSVETGVGTDTQYF. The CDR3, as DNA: TGCAGCGTCGAGACAGGGGTCGGCACAGATACGCAGTATTTT.

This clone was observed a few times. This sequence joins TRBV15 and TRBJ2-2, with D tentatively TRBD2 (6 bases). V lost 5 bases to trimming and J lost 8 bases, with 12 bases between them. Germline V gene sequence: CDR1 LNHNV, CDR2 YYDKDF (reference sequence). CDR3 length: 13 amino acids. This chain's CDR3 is CATSLGGFGELFF. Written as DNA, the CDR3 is TGTGCCACCAGCCTCGGGGGTTTTGGGGAGCTGTTTTTT.

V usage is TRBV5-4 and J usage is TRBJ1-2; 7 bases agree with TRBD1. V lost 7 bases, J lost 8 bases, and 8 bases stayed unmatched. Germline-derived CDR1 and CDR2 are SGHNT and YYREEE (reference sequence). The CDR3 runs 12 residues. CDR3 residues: CASGSTGSGYTF. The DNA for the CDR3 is TGTGCCAGCGGATCGACAGGGAGCGGCTACACCTTC.

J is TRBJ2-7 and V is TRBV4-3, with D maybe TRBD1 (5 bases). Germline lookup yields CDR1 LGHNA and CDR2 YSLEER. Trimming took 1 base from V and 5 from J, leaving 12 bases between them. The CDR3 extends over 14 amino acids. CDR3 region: CASSQVPGFDEQYF. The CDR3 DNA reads TGCGCCAGCAGCCAAGTTCCAGGGTTCGACGAGCAGTACTTC.

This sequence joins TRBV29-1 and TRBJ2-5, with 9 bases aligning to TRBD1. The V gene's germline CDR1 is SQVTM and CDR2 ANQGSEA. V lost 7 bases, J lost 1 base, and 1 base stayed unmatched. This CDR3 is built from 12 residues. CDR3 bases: TGCAGCGGACAGGGGGTCCAAGAGACCCAGTACTTC. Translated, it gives CSGQGVQETQYF.

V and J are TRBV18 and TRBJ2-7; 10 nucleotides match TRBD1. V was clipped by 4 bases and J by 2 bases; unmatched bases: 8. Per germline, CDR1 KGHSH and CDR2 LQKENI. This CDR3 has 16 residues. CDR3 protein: CASSLSRDRGTYEQYF. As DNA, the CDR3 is TGTGCCAGCTCACTTTCCCGGGACAGGGGAACCTACGAGCAGTACTTC. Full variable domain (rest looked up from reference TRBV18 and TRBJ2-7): NAGVMQNPRHLVRRRGQEARLRCSPMKGHSHVYWYRQLPEEGLKFMVYLQKENIIDESGMPKERFSAEFPKEGPSILRIQQVVRGDSAAYFCASSLSRDRGTYEQYFGPGTRLTVT.

Here the CDR3 reads CASSSLGAGHTGELFF. The CDR3 coding sequence is TGTGCCAGCAGTAGCCTAGGGGCGGGGCACACCGGGGAGCTGTTTTTT. The rearrangement links TRBV25-1 to TRBJ2-2; a weak D match, TRBD2 (6 bases). The CDR3 runs 16 residues. Trimming stripped 5 bases from V and 3 bases from J, with 16 bases between. Germline CDR1 is MGHDK and CDR2 is SYGVNS.

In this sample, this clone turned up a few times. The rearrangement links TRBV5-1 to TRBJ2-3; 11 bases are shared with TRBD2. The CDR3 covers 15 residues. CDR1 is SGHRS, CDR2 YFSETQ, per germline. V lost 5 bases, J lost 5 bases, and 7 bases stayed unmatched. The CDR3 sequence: CASRGQGLAVDTQYF. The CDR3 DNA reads TGCGCCAGCAGAGGACAGGGACTAGCGGTAGATACGCAGTATTTT.

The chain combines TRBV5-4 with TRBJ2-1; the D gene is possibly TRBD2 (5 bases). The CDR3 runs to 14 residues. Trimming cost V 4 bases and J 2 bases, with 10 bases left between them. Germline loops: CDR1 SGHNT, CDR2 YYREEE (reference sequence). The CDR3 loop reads CASSAEVAYNEQFF. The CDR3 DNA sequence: TGTGCCAGCAGCGCGGAGGTTGCCTACAATGAGCAGTTCTTC.